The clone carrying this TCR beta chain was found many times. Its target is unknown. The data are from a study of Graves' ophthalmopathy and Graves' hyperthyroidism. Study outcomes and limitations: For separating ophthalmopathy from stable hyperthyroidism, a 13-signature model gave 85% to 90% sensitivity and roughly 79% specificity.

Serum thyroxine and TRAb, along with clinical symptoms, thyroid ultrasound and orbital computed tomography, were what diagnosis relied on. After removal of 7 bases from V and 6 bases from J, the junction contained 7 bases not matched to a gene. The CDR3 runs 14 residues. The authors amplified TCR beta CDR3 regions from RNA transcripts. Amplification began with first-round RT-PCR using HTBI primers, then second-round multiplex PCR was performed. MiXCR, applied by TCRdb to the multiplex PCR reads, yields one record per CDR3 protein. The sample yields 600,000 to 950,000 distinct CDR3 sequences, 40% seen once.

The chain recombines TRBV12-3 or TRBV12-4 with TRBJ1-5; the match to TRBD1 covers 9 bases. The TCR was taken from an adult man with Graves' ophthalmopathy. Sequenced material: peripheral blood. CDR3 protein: CASNRQGVGQPQHF. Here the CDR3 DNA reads TGTGCCAGCAACAGACAGGGGGTGGGTCAGCCCCAGCATTTT.